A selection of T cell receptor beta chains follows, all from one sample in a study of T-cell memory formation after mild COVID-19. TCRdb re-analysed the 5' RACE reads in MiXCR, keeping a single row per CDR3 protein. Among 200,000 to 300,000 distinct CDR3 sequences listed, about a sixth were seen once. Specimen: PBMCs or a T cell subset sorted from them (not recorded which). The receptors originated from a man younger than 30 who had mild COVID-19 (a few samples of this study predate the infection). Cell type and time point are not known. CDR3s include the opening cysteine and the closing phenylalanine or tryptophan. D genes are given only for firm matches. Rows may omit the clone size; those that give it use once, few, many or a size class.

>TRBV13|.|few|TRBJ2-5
CASSLESQETQYF
TGTGCCAGCAGCTTAGAATCCCAAGAGACCCAGTACTTC
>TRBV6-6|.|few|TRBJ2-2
CASNKGAGELFF
TGTGCCAGCAATAAGGGGGCCGGGGAGCTGTTTTTT
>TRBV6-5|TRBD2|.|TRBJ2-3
CASSSAGSGGPTQYF
TGTGCCAGCAGTTCCGCGGGTAGCGGGGGGCCTACGCAGTATTTT
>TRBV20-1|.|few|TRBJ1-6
CSARDPKSGTDVNNSPLHF
TGCAGTGCTAGAGACCCCAAATCGGGGACGGACGTTAATAATTCACCCCTCCACTTT
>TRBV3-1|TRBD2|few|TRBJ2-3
CASSPGLAGARDTQYF
TGTGCCAGCAGCCCGGGACTAGCGGGGGCCCGGGATACGCAGTATTTT
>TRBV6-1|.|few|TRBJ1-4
CASSEFEEFGEKLFF
TGTGCCAGCAGTGAATTCGAGGAGTTCGGAGAAAAACTGTTTTTT
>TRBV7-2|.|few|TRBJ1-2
CASSISGYGYTF
TGTGCCAGCAGCATCTCAGGCTATGGCTACACCTTC
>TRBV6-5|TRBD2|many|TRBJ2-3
CASRHTGGGADTQYF
TGTGCCAGCAGACACACGGGGGGAGGCGCAGATACGCAGTATTTT
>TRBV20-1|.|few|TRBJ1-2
CSARDDRDLYGYTF
TGCAGTGCTAGAGACGACCGGGACCTGTATGGCTACACCTTC
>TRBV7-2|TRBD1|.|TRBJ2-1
CASSARGEGPGQGLVNEQFF
TGTGCCAGCAGCGCCCGGGGGGAGGGCCCGGGACAGGGATTAGTAAATGAGCAGTTCTTC